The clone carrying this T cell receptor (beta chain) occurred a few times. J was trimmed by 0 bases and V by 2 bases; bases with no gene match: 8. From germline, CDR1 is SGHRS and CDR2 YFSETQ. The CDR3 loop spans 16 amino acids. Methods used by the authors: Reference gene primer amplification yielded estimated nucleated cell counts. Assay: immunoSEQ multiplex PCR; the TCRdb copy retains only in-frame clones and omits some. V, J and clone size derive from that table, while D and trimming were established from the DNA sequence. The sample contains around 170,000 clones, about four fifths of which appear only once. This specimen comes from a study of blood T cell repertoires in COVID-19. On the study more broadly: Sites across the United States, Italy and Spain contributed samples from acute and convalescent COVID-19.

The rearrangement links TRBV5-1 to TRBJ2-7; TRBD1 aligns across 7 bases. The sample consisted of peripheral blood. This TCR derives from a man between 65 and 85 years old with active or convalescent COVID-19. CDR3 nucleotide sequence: TGCGCCAGCAGCTTTAGTTCGGGGACAGCCTCCTACGAGCAGTACTTC. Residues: CASSFSSGTASYEQYF.